The text below deals with one T cell receptor beta chain. Its specificity is unknown. The data derive from a study of STAT3 mutations in large granular lymphocyte leukemia. Study as a whole: Roughly half the longitudinally sequenced T-LGLL patients had canonical STAT3 mutations.

Study-level points and caveats: After therapy, 6 of 18 patients switched clonotypes, all new clones STAT3 wild type. Every T-cell large granular lymphocyte leukemia patient had at least one immunodominant TCR beta clonotype.

Assay used: immunoSEQ multiplex PCR; TCRdb lists only in-frame clones, some missing. The sample yields about 15,000 clones, around nine tenths seen once. This CDR3 spans 18 amino acids. Per the germline V gene, CDR1 is SGHKS and CDR2 is YYEKEE (reference sequence). V dropped 0 bases and J dropped 8; count of bases not matched to a gene: 16. The chain links TRBV5-5 to TRBJ2-1; TRBD1 agrees at 8 bases. The source is a woman aged 45-65 years with T-cell large granular lymphocyte leukemia. Some clones in this sample may be carry-over from other donors' samples. Sequenced material: peripheral blood mononuclear cells. Here the CDR3 DNA reads TGTGCCAGCAGCTTGGGGTGGCAGGGGGCAGTAAAGGTCGATGAGCAGTTCTTC. Translating gives CASSLGWQGAVKVDEQFF.